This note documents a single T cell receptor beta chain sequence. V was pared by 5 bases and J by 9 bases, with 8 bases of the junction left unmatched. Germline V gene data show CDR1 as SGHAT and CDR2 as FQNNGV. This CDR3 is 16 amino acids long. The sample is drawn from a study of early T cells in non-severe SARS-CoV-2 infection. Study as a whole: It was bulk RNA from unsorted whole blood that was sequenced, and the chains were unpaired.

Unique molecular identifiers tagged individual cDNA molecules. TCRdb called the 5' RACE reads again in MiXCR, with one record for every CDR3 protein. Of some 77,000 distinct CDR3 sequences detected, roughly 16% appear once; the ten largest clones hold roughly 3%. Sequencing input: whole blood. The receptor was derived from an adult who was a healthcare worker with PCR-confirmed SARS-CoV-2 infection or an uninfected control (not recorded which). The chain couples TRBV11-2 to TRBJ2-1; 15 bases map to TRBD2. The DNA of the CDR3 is TGTGCCAGCAGCAGCAGGACTAGCGGGAGGGCCATTGAGCAGTTCTTC. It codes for CASSSRTSGRAIEQFF.